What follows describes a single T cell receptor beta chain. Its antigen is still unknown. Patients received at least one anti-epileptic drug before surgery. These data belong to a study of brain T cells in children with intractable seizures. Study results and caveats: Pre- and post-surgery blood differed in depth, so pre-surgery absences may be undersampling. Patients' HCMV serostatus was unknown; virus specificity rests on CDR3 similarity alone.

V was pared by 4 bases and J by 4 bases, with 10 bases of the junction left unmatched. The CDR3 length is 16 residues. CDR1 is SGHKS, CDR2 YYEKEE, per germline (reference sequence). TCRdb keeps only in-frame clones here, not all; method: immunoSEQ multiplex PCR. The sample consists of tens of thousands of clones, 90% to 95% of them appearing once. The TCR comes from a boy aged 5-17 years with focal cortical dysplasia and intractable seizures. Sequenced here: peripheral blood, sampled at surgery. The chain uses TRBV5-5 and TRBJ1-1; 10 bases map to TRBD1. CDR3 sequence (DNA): TGTGCCAGCAGCCTTGGAGCGGGACAGGGGTCCACTGAAGCTTTCTTT. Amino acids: CASSLGAGQGSTEAFF.